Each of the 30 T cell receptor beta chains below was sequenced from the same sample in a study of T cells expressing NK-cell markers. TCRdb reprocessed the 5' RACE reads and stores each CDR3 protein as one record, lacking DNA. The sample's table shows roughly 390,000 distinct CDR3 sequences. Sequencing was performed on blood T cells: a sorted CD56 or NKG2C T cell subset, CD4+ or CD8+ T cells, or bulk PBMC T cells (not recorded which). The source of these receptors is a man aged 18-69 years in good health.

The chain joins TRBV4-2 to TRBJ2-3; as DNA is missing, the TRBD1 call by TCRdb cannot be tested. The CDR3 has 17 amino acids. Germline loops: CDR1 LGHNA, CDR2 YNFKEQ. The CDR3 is CASSQVRGGGGADTQYF.

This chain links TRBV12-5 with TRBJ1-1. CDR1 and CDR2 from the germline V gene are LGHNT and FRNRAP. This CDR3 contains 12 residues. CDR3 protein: CASGLVGTEAFF.

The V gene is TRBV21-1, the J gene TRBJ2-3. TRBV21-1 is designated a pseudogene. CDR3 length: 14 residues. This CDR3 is CASGPEASTDTQYF.

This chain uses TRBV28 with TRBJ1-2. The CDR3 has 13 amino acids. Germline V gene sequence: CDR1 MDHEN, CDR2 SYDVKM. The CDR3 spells CASSLQAPYGYTF.

The CDR3 sequence: CASSLEVRAGTEAFF. The chain uses TRBV18 and TRBJ1-1; TCRdb picks TRBD1, but there is no DNA to check that call. CDR1 and CDR2 from the germline V gene are KGHSH and LQKENI. CDR3 length: 15 residues.

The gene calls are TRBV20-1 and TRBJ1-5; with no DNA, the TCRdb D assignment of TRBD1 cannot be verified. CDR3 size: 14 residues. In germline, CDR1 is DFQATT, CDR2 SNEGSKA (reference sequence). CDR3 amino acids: CSARIQGRNQPQHF.

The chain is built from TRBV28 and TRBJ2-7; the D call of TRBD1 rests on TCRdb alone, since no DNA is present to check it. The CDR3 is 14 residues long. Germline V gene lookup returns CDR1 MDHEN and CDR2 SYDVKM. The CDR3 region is CASSLMGRTYEQYF.

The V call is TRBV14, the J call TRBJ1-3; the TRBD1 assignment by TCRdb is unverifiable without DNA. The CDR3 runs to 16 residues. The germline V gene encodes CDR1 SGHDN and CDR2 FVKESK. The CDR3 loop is CASSQDRGFSGNTIYF.

CDR3 protein: CASRGGGTKSYNEQFF. The rearrangement links TRBV12-3 or TRBV12-4 to TRBJ2-1; TCRdb's D gene call, TRBD1, goes unchecked for lack of DNA. The CDR3 spans 16 residues.

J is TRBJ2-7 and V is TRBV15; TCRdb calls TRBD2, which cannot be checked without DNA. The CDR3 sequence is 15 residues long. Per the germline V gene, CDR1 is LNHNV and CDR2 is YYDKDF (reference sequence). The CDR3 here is CATSSTRVGSYEQYF. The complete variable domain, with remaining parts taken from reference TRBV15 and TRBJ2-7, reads DAMVIQNPRYQVTQFGKPVTLSCSQTLNHNVMYWYQQKSSQAPKLLFHYYDKDFNNEADTPDNFQSRRPNTSFCFLDIRSPGLGDTAMYLCATSSTRVGSYEQYFGPGTRLTVT.

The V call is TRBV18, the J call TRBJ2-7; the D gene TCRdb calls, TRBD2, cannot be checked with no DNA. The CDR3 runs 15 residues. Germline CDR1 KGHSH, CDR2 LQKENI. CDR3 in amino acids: CASSLRRDPSYEQYF.

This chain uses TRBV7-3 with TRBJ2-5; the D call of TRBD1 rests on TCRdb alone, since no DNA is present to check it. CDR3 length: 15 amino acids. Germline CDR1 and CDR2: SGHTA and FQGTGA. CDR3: CASSLTTTGQETQYF.

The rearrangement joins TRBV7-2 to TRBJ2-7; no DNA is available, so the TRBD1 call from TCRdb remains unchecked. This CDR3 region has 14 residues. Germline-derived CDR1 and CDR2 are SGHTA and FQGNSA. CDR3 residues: CASSRDRDSYEQYF.

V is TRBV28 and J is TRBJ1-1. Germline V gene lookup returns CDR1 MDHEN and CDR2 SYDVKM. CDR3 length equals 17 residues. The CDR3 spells CASSLNLGGDLNTEAFF. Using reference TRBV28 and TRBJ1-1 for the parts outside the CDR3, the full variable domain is DVKVTQSSRYLVKRTGEKVFLECVQDMDHENMFWYRQDPGLGLRLIYFSYDVKMKEKGDIPEGYSVSREKKERFSLILESASTNQTSMYLCASSLNLGGDLNTEAFFGQGTRLTVV.

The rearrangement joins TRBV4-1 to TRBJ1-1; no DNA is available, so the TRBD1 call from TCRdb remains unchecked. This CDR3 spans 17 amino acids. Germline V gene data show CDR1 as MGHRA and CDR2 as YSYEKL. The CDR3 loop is CASSPATGGIPNTEAFF.

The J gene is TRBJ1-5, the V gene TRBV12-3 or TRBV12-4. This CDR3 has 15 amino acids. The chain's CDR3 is CASSYGRIPNQPQHF.

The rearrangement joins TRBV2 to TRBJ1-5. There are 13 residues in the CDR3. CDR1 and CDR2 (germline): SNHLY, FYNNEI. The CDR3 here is CASSGTAKVPQHF. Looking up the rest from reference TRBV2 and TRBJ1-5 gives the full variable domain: EPEVTQTPSHQVTQMGQEVILRCVPISNHLYFYWYRQILGQKVEFLVSFYNNEISEKSEIFDDQFSVERPDGSNFTLKIRSTKLEDSAMYFCASSGTAKVPQHFGDGTRLSIL.

The CDR3 is CASSPQPRIGRETQYF. The gene calls are TRBV7-6 and TRBJ2-5; checking the TCRdb D call of TRBD1 is not possible without DNA. CDR3 length: 16 residues. Germline V gene sequence: CDR1 SGHVS, CDR2 FNYEAQ. The full variable domain, in which reference TRBV7-6 and TRBJ2-5 provide the parts outside the CDR3, is GAGVSQSPRYKVTKRGQDVALRCDPISGHVSLYWYRQALGQGPEFLTYFNYEAQQDKSGLPNDRFSAERPEGSISTLTIQRTEQRDSAMYRCASSPQPRIGRETQYFGPGTRLLVL.

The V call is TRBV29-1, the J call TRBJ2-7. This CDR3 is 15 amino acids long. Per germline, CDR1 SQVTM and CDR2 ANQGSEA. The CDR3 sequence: CSVEEPGLSTYEQYF.

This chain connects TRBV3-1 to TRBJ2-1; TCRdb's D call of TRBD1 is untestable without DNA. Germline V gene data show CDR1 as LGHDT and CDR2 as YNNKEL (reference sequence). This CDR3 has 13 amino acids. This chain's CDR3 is CASIKQGVNEQFF.

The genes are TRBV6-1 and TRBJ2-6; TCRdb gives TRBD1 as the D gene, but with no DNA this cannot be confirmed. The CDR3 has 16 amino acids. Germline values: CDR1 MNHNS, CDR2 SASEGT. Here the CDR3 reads CASRNSLSSGANVLTF.

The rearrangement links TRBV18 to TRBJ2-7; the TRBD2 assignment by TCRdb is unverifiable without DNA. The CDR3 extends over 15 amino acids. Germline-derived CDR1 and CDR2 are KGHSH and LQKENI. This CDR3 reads CASSPLRADRNEQYF. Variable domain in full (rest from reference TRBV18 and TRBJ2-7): NAGVMQNPRHLVRRRGQEARLRCSPMKGHSHVYWYRQLPEEGLKFMVYLQKENIIDESGMPKERFSAEFPKEGPSILRIQQVVRGDSAAYFCASSPLRADRNEQYFGPGTRLTVT.

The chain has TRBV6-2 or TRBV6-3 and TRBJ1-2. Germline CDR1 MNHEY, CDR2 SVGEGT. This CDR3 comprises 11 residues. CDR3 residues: CASSYAGGYTF.

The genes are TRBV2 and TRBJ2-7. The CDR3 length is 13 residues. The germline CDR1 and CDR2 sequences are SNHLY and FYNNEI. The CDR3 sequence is CASSDSIGYEQYF.

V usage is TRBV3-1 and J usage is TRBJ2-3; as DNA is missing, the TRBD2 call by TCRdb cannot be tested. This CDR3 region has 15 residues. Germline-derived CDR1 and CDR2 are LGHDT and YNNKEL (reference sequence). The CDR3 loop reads CASSTRGGRTDTQYF.

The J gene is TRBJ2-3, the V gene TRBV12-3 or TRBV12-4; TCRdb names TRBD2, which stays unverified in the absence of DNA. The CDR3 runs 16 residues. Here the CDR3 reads CASSFYLRAGLDTQYF.

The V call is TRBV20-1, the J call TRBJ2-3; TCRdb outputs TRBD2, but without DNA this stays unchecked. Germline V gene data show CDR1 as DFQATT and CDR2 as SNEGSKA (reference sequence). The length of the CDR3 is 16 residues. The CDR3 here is CSAPVLGGPRTDTQYF.

The CDR3 is CASSIRLAGVNNEQFF. V and J are TRBV5-5 and TRBJ2-1; the D call of TRBD2 rests on TCRdb alone, since no DNA is present to check it. CDR3 size: 16 residues. CDR1 is SGHKS and CDR2 is YYEKEE in the germline V gene (reference sequence).

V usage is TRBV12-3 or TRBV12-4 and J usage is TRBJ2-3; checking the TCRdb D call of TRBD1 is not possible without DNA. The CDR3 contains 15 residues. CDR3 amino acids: CASSGGRNRADTQYF.

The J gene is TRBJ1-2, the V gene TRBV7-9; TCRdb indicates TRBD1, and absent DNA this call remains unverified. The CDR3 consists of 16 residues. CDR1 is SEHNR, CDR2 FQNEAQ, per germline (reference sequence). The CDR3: CASSLLARRTLYGYTF. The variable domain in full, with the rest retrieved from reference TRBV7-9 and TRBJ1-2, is DTGVSQNPRHKITKRGQNVTFRCDPISEHNRLYWYRQTLGQGPEFLTYFQNEAQLEKSRLLSDRFSAERPKGSFSTLEIQRTEQGDSAMYLCASSLLARRTLYGYTFGSGTRLTVV.